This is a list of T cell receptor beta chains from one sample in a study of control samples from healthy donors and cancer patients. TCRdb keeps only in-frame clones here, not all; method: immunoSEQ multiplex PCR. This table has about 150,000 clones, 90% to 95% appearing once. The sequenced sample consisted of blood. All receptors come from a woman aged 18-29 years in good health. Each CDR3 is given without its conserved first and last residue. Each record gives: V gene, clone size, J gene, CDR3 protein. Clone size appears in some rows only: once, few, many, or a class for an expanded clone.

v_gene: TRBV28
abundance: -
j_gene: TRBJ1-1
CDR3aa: ASSPPSGEVEVKAF

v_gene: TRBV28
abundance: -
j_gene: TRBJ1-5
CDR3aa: ASSSSGQGGNQPQH

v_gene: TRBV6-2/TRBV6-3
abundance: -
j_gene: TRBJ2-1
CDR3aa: ASSYSAGEIHNEQF

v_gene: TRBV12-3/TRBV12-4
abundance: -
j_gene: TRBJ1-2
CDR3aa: ASSRQGAYGYT

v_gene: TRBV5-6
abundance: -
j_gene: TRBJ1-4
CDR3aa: ASSSLTVNNEKLF

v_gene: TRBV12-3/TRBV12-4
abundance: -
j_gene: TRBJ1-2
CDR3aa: ASRVSPLYGYT

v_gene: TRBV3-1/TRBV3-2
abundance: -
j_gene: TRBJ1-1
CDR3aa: ASSQATGGKVTEAF

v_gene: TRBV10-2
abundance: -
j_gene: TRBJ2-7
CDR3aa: ASSESGKGGGQY

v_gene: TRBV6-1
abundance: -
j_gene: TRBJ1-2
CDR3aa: ASSETHRGDGYT

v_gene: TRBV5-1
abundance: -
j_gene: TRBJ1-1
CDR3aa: ASSLEGSVNTEAF

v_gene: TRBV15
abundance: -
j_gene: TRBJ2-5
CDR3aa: ATSNGWRETQY

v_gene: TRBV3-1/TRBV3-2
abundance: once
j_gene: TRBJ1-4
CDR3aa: ASSQGLLLNEKLF

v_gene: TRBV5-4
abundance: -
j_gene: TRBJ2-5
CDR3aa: ASSPASVRSQETQY

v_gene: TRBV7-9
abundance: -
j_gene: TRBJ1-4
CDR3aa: ASSHRGDRGEKLF

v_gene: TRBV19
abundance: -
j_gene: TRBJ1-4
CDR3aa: ASSRDTTNEKLF

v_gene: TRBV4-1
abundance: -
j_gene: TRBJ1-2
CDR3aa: ASSQEGILGNYGYT

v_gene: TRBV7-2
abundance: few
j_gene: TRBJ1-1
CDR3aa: ASTLNRDNTEAF

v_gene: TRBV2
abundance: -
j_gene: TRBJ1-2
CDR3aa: ASSERRVGGYT

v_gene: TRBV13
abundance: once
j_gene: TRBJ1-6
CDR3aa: ASSPRGDRANSPLH

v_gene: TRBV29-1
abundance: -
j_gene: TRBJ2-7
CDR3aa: SGLTSGFTYEQY

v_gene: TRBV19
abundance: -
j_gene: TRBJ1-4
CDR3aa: ASSIEGEKLF

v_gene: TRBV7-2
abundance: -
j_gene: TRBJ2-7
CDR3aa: ASSLVGLAASYEQY

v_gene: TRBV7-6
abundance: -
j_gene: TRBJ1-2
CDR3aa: ASSSPGEPRGYT

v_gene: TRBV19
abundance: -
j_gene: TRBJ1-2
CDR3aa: ASSTFGDERVPNYGYT

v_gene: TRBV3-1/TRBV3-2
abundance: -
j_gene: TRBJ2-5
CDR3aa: ASSPLGAGGLQETQY

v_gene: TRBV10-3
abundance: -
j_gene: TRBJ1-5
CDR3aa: ATRNPGGEQPQH

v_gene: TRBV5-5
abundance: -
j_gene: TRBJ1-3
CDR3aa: ASSLYGNTIY

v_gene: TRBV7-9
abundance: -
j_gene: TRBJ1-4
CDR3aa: ASSFGTVQEKLF

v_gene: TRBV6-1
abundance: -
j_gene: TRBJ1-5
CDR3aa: ASSDTGQSEVPQH

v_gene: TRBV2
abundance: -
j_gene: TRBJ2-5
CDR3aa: ASKTTAGQETQY

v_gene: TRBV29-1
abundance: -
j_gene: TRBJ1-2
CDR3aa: SVEAEGGPSSYT

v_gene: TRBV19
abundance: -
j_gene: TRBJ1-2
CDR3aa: ASTPKAVYGYT

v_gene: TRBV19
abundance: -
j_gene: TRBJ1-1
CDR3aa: ASSISSWAF

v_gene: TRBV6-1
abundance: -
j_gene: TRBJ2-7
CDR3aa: ASSEFSGGQYYEQY

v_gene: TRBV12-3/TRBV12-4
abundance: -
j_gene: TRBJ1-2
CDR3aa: ASSHGQGNGYT

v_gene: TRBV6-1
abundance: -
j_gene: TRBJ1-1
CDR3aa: ASSELGDTEAF

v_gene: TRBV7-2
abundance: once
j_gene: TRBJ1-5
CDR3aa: ASSLVRVGNQPQH